These T cell receptor beta chains were read from a single sample in a study of beta chain features in type 1 diabetes. Sequencing was performed with immunoSEQ multiplex PCR; in TCRdb, only in-frame clones are kept and a portion is missing. In the table there are 200,000 to 250,000 clones, less than 15% of which are singletons. Material: naive CD4+ T cells from blood. Receptor source: a woman aged 35 to 49 in good health. Both conserved end residues are part of each CDR3. The D gene is left open where the match is weak. For some rows the clone size is stated as once, few or many, or as a class when expanded; others skip it.

clone_size | d_call | j_call | v_call | cdr3_aa | cdr3_nt
few | . | TRBJ2-2 | TRBV11-2 | CASSLRVNTGELFF | TGTGCCAGCAGCTTAAGAGTGAACACCGGGGAGCTGTTTTTT
. | TRBD2 | TRBJ2-5 | TRBV7-2 | CASSFQTSGGETQYF | TGTGCCAGCAGCTTCCAGACTAGCGGGGGAGAGACCCAGTACTTC
. | . | TRBJ2-7 | TRBV14 | CASSQSVVEQYF | TGTGCCAGCAGCCAATCTGTTGTCGAGCAGTACTTC
once | TRBD1 | TRBJ1-5 | TRBV7-9 | CASSSPRGTGNGGNQPQHF | TGTGCCAGCAGCTCCCCCCGGGGGACAGGGAACGGGGGCAATCAGCCCCAGCATTTT
few | TRBD2 | TRBJ2-7 | TRBV5-1 | CASSVTSPGLAREQYF | TGCGCCAGCAGCGTTACCTCTCCGGGACTAGCGAGGGAGCAGTACTTC
few | . | TRBJ2-3 | TRBV6-6 | CATPTGVSPSTDTQYF | TGTGCCACTCCAACGGGGGTTTCCCCCAGCACAGATACGCAGTATTTT
. | . | TRBJ1-5 | TRBV5-4 | CASSFGGVTPSQPQHF | TGTGCCAGCAGTTTTGGGGGGGTTACCCCCTCTCAGCCCCAGCATTTT
few | TRBD1 | TRBJ1-2 | TRBV7-2 | CASSFADRASWGYTF | TGTGCCAGCAGCTTCGCCGACAGGGCTAGTTGGGGCTACACCTTC
. | . | TRBJ1-3 | TRBV7-6 | CASSFTGGGTGNTIYF | TGTGCCAGCAGCTTCACCGGGGGAGGGACTGGAAACACCATATATTTT
. | TRBD1 | TRBJ2-1 | TRBV5-8 | CASTLRTGGSHNEQFF | TGTGCCAGCACCCTACGGACAGGGGGTTCCCACAATGAGCAGTTCTTC
few | TRBD2 | TRBJ2-1 | TRBV10-3 | CAISESTRASGGAEQFF | TGTGCCATCAGTGAGTCGACTCGGGCTAGCGGGGGGGCGGAGCAGTTCTTC
. | TRBD2 | TRBJ2-1 | TRBV9 | CASSERGQGLNEQFF | TGTGCCAGCAGCGAGCGGGGGCAGGGTCTCAATGAGCAGTTCTTC
. | TRBD2 | TRBJ2-1 | TRBV5-4 | CASSPRLAGGLTYNEQFF | TGTGCCAGCAGCCCAAGACTAGCGGGGGGCCTCACCTACAATGAGCAGTTCTTC
few | . | TRBJ2-1 | TRBV28 | CASRFSREQFF | TGTGCCAGCAGATTTAGTCGCGAGCAGTTCTTC
. | TRBD2 | TRBJ2-1 | TRBV4-3 | CASSQASSGTHEQFF | TGCGCCAGCAGCCAAGCGTCTAGCGGTACTCATGAGCAGTTCTTC
few | TRBD2 | TRBJ2-5 | TRBV4-1 | CASSHRTGGGKETQYF | TGCGCCAGCAGCCATCGAACCGGGGGGGGAAAAGAGACCCAGTACTTC
few | . | TRBJ1-1 | TRBV2 | CASVYRDTEAFF | TGTGCCAGCGTGTACAGGGACACTGAAGCTTTCTTT
few | TRBD2 | TRBJ2-1 | TRBV9 | CASSVVGSGGAPEQFF | TGTGCCAGCAGCGTAGTCGGTAGCGGGGGGGCCCCTGAGCAGTTCTTC